The entry below describes one T cell receptor (beta chain). Antigen specificity is unknown. This record comes from a study of T and B cells in COVID-19 patients. Across the study: COVID-19 patients gave peripheral blood either during active infection or after recovery. Active-infection patients were older, median 67 years, than recovered patients, median approximately 36 years. Of some 20 active-infection patients, 18 carried comorbidities linked to unfavorable COVID-19 outcome.

The CDR3 spans 16 residues. Germline lookup yields CDR1 PRHDT and CDR2 FYEKMQ (reference sequence). Trimming took 1 base from V and 0 from J, leaving 9 bases between them. From blood, about 220-500 ng of genomic DNA served as TRB template. Study-level points and caveats: Clonality of TRB repertoires was high in active COVID-19; recovery brought above-healthy diversity and richness.

TRB rearrangements were amplified by multiplex PCR with BIOMED2 TRB-A/B primers. TCRdb re-called the multiplex PCR reads through MiXCR, storing one row per CDR3 protein. The data contain 15,000 to 20,000 distinct CDR3 sequences, around 35% of them singletons. The chain joins TRBV13 to TRBJ2-2; no clear D gene. This TCR was sampled from a human donor with active COVID-19. The sample taken for sequencing was blood. The CDR3 DNA sequence: TGTGCCAGCAGCTTAGACCGATTCCCGAACACCGGGGAGCTGTTTTTT. Its protein product is CASSLDRFPNTGELFF.